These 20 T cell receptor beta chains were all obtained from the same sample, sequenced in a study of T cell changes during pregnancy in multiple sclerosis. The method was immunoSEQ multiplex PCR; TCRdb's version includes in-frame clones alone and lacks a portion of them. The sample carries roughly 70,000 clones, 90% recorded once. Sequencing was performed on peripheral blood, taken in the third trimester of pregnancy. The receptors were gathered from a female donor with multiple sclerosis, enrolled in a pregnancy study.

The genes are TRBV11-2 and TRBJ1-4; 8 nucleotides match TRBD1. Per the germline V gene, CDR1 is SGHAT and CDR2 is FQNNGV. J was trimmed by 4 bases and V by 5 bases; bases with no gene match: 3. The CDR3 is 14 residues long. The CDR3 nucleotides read TGTGCCAGCAGCCCACAGGGGGTTAATGAAAAACTGTTTTTT. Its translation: CASSPQGVNEKLFF. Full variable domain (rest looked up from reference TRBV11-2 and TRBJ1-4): EAGVAQSPRYKIIEKRQSVAFWCNPISGHATLYWYQQILGQGPKLLIQFQNNGVVDDSQLPKDRFSAERLKGVDSTLKIQPAKLEDSAVYLCASSPQGVNEKLFFGSGTQLSVL.

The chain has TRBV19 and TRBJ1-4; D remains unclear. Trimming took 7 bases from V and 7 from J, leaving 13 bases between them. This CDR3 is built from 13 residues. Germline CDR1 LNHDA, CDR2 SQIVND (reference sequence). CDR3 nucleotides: TGTGCCAGTAAAACCGTCCGGGGTGAAAAACTGTTTTTT. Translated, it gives CASKTVRGEKLFF.

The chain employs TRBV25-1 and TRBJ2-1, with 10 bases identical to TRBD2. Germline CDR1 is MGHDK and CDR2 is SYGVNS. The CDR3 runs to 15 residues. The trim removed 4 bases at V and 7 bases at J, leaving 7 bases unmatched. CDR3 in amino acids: CASSVQAGGRNEQFF. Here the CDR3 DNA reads TGTGCCAGCAGTGTTCAAGCGGGAGGGCGAAATGAGCAGTTCTTC.

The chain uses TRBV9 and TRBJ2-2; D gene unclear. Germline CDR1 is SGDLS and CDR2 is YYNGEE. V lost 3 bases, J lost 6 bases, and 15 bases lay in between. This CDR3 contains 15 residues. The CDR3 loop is CASSERPSLPGELFF. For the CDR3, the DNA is TGTGCCAGCAGCGAGAGGCCCTCTTTGCCCGGGGAGCTGTTTTTT.

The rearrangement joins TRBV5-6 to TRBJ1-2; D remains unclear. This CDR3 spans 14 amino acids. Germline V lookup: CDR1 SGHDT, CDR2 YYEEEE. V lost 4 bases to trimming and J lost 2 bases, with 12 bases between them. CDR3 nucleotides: TGTGCCAGCAGCCCATCCCAGATAAACTATGGCTACACCTTC. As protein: CASSPSQINYGYTF. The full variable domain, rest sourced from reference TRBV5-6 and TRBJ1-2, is DAGVTQSPTHLIKTRGQQVTLRCSPKSGHDTVSWYQQALGQGPQFIFQYYEEEERQRGNFPDRFSGHQFPNYSSELNVNALLLGDSALYLCASSPSQINYGYTFGSGTRLTVV.

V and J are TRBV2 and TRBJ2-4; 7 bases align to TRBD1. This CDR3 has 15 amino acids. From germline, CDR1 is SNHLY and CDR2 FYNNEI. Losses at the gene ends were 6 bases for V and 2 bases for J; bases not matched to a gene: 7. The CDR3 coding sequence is TGTGCCAGCAGGATTACAGGGGCAACCAAAAACATTCAGTACTTC. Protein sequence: CASRITGATKNIQYF.

This CDR3 is CASSLSEGSTEAFF. The CDR3 coding sequence is TGTGCCAGCAGCTTATCGGAGGGTAGCACTGAAGCTTTCTTT. This chain joins TRBV7-6 and TRBJ1-1, with D uncertain. Germline assignment: CDR1 SGHVS and CDR2 FNYEAQ. The CDR3 is 14 amino acids. Deletions cut 2 bases from V and 4 bases from J, with 11 bases between.

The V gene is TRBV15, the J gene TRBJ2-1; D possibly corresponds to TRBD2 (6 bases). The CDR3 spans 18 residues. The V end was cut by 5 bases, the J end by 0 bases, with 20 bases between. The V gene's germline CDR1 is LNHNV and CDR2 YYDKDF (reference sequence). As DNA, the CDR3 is TGTGCCACCAGCCCCCACCTCATTCGGGGGAGCTCCTACAATGAGCAGTTCTTC. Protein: CATSPHLIRGSSYNEQFF.

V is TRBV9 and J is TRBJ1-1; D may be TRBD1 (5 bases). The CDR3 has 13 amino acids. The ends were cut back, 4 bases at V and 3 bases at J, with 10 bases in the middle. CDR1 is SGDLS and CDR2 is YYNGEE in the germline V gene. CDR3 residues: CASSLGQHTEAFF. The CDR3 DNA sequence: TGTGCCAGCAGCTTGGGGCAGCACACTGAAGCTTTCTTT.

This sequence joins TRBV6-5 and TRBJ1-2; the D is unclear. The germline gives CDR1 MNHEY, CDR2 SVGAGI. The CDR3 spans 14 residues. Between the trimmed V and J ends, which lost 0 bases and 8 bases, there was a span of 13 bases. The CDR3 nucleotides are TGTGCCAGCAGTTACTCGAGGGCGGAGAGAGGCTACACCTTC. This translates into CASSYSRAERGYTF.

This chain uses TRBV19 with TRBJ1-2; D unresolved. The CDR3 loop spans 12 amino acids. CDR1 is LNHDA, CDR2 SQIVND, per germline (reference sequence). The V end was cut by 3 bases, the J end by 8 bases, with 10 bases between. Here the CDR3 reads CASSIALGGYTF. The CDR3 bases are TGTGCCAGTAGTATTGCCCTCGGGGGCTACACCTTC.

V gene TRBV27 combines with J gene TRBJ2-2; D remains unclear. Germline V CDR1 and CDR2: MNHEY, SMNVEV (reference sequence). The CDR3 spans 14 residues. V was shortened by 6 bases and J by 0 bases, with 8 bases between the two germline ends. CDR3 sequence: CASSLGANTGELFF. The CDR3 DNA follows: TGTGCCAGCAGCTTGGGCGCGAACACCGGGGAGCTGTTTTTT.

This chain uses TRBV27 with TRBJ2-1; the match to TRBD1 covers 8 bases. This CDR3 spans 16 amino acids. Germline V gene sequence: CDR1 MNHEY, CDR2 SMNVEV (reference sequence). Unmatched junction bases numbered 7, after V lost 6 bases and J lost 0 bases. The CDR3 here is CASRTGATSSYNEQFF. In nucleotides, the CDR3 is TGTGCCAGCAGGACAGGGGCCACAAGCTCCTACAATGAGCAGTTCTTC.

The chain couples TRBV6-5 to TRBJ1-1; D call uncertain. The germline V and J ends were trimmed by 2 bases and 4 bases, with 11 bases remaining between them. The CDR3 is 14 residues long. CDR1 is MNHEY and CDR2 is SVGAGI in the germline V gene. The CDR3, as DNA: TGTGCCAGCAGTTACGATTATTCGGGCACTGAAGCTTTCTTT. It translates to CASSYDYSGTEAFF.

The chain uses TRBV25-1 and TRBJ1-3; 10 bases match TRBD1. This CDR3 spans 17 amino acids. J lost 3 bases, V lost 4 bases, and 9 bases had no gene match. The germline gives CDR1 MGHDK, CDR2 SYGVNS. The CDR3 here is CASSVSGTGVFGNTIYF. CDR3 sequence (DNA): TGTGCCAGCAGTGTTTCCGGGACAGGGGTTTTTGGAAACACCATATATTTT.

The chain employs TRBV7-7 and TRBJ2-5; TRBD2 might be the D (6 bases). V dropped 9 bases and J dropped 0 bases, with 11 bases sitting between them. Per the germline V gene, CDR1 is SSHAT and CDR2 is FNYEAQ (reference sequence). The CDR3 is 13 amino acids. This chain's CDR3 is CASSRDYQETQYF. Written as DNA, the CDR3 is TGTGCCAGTTCCCGGGACTACCAAGAGACCCAGTACTTC.

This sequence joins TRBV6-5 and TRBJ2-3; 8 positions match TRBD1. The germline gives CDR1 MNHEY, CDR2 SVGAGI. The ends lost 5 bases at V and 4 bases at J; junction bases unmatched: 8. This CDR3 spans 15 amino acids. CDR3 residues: CASSPDRGRPDTQYF. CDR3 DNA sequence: TGTGCCAGCAGTCCTGACAGGGGACGACCAGATACGCAGTATTTT.

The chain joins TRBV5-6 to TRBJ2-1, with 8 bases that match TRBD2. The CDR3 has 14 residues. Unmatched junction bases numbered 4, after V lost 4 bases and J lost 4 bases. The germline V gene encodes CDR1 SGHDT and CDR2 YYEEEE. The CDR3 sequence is CASSTGLVYNEQFF. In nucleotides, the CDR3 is TGTGCCAGCAGCACGGGACTAGTTTACAATGAGCAGTTCTTC.

The CDR3 sequence is CASSPDSNQPQHF. The CDR3 coding sequence is TGCGCCAGCAGCCCAGATAGCAATCAGCCCCAGCATTTT. The chain recombines TRBV5-1 with TRBJ1-5; no definite D call. V was pared by 4 bases and J by 0 bases, with 5 bases between. CDR1 and CDR2 from the germline V gene are SGHRS and YFSETQ. CDR3 size: 13 residues.

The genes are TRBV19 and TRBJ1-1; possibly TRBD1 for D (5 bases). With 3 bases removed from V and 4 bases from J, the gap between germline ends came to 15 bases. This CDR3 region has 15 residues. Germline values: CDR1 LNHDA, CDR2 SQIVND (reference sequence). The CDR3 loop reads CASSMANSGGTEAFF. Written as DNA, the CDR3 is TGTGCCAGTAGTATGGCTAACTCCGGGGGCACTGAAGCTTTCTTT.